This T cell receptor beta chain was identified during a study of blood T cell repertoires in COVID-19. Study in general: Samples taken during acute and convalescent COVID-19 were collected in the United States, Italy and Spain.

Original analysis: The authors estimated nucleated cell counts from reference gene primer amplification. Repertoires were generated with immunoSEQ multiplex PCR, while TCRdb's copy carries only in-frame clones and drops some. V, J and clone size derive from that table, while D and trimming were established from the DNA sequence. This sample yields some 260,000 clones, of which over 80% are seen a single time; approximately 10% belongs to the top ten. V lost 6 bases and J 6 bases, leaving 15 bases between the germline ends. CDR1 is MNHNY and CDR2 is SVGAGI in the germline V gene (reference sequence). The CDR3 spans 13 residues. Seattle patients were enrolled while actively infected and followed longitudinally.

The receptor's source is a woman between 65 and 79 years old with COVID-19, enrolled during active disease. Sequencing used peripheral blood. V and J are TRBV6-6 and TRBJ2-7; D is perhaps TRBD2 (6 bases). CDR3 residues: CASRGRTELEQYF. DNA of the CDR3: TGTGCCAGCAGGGGGAGGACGGAACTCGAGCAGTACTTC.